This T cell receptor (beta chain) is drawn from a study of T cell responses to AZD1222 COVID-19 vaccine. Germline V gene lookup returns CDR1 SGHRS and CDR2 YFSETQ. Trimming removed 4 bases from V and 4 bases from J; junction bases left unmatched: 8. CDR3 length: 15 amino acids. Sequenced by immunoSEQ multiplex PCR; TCRdb stores in-frame clones only, minus some. The sample shows roughly 190,000 clones, 92% of them seen only once. Study results and caveats: Among AZD1222 vaccinees, only 5 to 7 were seropositive at baseline. CD4 TCRs covered the whole spike, strongest at regions 160-218 and 743-854. Nearly half of spike-specific TCRs reportedly target unmutated variant regions.

A note on this clone: Its antigen remains unknown.

The V gene is TRBV5-1, the J gene TRBJ1-2; 9 positions match TRBD1. This TCR derives from an adult in good health. This specimen consisted of peripheral blood, obtained on day 0 of AZD1222 vaccination. CDR3 in amino acids: CASSNPGTGIYGYTF. Written as DNA, the CDR3 is TGCGCCAGCAGCAACCCTGGGACAGGGATCTATGGCTACACCTTC.